This note documents a single T cell receptor beta chain sequence. V shed 10 bases and J shed 8 bases, with 16 bases lying between them. Germline V gene sequence: CDR1 SGHDT, CDR2 YYEEEE. This CDR3 contains 13 residues. The data originate from a study of control samples from healthy donors and cancer patients. TCRdb's copy holds only in-frame clones and misses some; the assay was immunoSEQ multiplex PCR. The sample yields 100,000 to 120,000 clones, around 87% seen once. This sequence originates from a woman aged 55-70 years with lung cancer. The sequenced sample consisted of PBMCs. The rearrangement joins TRBV5-6 to TRBJ1-6; D may be TRBD1 (6 bases). The chain's CDR3 is CARDRGGHSPLHF. DNA for the CDR3: TGTGCCCGCGACCGGGGGGGGCATTCACCCCTCCACTTT.